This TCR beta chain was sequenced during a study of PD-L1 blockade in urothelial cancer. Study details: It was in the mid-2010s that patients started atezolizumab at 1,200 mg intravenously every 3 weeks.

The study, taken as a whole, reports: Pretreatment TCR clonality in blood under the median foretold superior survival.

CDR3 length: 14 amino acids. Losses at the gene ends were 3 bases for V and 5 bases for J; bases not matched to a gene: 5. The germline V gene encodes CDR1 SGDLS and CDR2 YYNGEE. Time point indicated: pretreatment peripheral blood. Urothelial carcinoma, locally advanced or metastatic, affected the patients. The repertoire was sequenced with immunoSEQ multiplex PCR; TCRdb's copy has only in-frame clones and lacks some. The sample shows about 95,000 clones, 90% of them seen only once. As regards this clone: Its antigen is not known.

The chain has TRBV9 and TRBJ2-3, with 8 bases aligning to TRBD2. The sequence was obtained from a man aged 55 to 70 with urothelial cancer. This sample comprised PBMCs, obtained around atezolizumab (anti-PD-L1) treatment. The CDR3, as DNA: TGTGCCAGCAGCGCTAGCGGGCGTGAAGATACGCAGTATTTT. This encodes CASSASGREDTQYF. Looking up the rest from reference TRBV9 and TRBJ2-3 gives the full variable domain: DSGVTQTPKHLITATGQRVTLRCSPRSGDLSVYWYQQSLDQGLQFLIQYYNGEERAKGNILERFSAQQFPDLHSELNLSSLELGDSALYFCASSASGREDTQYFGPGTRLTVL.